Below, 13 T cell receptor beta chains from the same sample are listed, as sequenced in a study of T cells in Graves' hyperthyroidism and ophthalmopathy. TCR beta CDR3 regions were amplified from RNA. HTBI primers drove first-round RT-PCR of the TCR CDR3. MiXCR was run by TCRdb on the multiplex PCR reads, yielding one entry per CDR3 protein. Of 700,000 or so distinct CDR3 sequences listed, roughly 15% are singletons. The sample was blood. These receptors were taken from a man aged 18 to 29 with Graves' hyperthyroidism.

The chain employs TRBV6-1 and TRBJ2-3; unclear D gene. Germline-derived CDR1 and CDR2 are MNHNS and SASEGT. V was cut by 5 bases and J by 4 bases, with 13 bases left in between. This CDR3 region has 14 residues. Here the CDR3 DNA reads TGTGCCAGCAGTACGGGCCTAAGGGCAGATACGCAGTATTTT. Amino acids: CASSTGLRADTQYF.

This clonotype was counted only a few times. CDR3 nucleotides: TGTGCCTGCCGGAGCAGGGACTATGGCTACACCTTC. Translation: CACRSRDYGYTF. The V gene is TRBV27, the J gene TRBJ1-2; tentative D call: TRBD1 (5 bases). Looked up from germline, CDR1 is MNHEY and CDR2 is SMNVEV (reference sequence). V lost 11 bases and J lost 3, with 13 bases in between. The CDR3 has 12 amino acids.

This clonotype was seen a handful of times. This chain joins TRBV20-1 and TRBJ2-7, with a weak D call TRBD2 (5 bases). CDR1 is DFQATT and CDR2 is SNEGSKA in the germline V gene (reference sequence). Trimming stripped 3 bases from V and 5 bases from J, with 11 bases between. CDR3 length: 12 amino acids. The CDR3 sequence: CSAREVGNEQYF. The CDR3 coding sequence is TGCAGTGCTAGGGAGGTTGGTAACGAGCAGTACTTC.

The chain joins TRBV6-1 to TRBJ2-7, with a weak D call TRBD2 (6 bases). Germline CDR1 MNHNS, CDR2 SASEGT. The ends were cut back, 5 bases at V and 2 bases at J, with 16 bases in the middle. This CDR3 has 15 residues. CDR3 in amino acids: CASSPSGDQAYEQYF. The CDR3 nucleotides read TGTGCCAGCAGTCCCTCGGGAGACCAGGCCTACGAGCAGTACTTC.

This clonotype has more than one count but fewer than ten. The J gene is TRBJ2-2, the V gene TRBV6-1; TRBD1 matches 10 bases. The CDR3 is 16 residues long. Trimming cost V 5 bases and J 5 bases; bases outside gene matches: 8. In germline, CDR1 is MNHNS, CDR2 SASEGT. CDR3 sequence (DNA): TGTGCCAGCAGTCCCGGGACAGGGGATGGAACCGGGGAGCTGTTTTTT. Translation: CASSPGTGDGTGELFF.

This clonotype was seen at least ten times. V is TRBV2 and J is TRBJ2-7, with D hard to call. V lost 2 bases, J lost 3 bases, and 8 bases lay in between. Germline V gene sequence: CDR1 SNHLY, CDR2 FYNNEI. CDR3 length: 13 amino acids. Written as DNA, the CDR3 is TGTGCCAGCAGTGAAAGTCAAATCTACGAGCAGTACTTC. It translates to CASSESQIYEQYF.

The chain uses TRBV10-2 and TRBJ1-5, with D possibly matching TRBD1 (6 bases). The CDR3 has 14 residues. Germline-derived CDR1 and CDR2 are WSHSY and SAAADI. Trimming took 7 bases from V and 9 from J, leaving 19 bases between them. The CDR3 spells CASTQGGTLRPQHF. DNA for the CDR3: TGCGCCAGCACCCAAGGGGGGACCTTGAGGCCCCAGCATTTT.

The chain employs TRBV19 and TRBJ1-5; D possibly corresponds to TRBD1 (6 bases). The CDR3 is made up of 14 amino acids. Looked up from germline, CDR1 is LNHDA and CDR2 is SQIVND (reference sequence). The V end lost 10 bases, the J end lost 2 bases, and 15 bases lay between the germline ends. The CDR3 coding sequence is TGTGCCACCTCAGGGACAAGGGGCAATCAGCCCCAGCATTTT. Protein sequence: CATSGTRGNQPQHF.

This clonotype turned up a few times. CDR3 sequence (DNA): TGTGCCTGGAGAAAACAGGTGAACTACACCTTC. Translated: CAWRKQVNYTF. This rearrangement joins TRBV30 to TRBJ1-2, with D perhaps matching TRBD1 (5 bases). The CDR3 sequence is 11 residues long. From germline, CDR1 is GTSNPN and CDR2 SVGIG (reference sequence). V lost 3 bases and J lost 10, with 12 bases in between.

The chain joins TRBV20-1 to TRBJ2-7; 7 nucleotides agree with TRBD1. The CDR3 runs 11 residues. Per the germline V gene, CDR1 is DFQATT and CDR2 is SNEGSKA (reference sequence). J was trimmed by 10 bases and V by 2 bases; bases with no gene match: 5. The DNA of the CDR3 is TGCAGTGCTAGAAGGGGGACAGATCAGTACTTC. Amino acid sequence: CSARRGTDQYF.

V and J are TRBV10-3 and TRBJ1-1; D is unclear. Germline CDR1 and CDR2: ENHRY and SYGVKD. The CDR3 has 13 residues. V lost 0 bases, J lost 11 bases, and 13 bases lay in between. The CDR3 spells CAISESMWEIAFF. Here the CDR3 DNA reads TGTGCCATCAGTGAGTCAATGTGGGAGATTGCTTTCTTT.

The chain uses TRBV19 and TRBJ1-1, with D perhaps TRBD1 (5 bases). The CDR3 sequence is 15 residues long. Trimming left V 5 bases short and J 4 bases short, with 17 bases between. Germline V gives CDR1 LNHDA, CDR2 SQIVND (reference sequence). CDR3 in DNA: TGTGCCAGTAGTTCAAGGGGATTACTTGTCACTGAAGCTTTCTTT. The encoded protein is CASSSRGLLVTEAFF.

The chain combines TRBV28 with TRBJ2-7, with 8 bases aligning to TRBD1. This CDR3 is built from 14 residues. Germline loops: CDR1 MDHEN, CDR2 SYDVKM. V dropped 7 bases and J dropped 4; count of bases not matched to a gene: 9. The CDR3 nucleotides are TGTGCCAGCACCCTACGACAGGGGTTATACGAGCAGTACTTC. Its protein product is CASTLRQGLYEQYF.